This TCR beta chain was retrieved from a study of beta chain features in type 1 diabetes. Overall study results and limits: The study found moderately but significantly shorter TCRB CDR3s in all four CD4+ subsets of Type 1 diabetes patients. A definitive answer on HLA type influencing TCRB rearrangement was not reached here. Patients showed naive, central memory and Treg TCRB repertoires that appeared more similar than those of healthy donors.

Approximately 100 mL of blood, on average, came from one heparinised draw per donor. In regard to this clone: Its antigen is currently unknown.

The investigators reverse transcribed all of the isolated RNA, so they sequenced expressed TCRB transcripts. The repertoire was sequenced with immunoSEQ multiplex PCR; TCRdb's copy has only in-frame clones and lacks some. The sample has about 450,000 clones, 10% to 12% seen once. Germline V gene lookup returns CDR1 LNHNV and CDR2 YYDKDF (reference sequence). The CDR3 runs to 16 residues. With 3 bases removed from V and 0 bases from J, the gap between germline ends came to 12 bases. The chain employs TRBV15 and TRBJ1-3; D is unresolved. This clonotype was obtained from a woman between 18 and 29 years old in good health. Input material: naive CD4+ T cells from blood. This CDR3 is CATSSPDVSSGNTIYF. CDR3 coding DNA: TGTGCCACCAGCAGCCCGGACGTGAGCTCTGGAAACACCATATATTTT.